This T cell receptor (beta chain) emerged from a study of shared T cell receptors in the human thymus. The protocol was immunoSEQ multiplex PCR, while the TCRdb copy is restricted to in-frame clones and leaves out a portion. The sample shows approximately 660,000 clones, around 89% of them seen only once. CDR1 and CDR2 from the germline V gene are SEHNR and FQNEAQ (reference sequence). This CDR3 has 15 amino acids. V gave up 5 bases and J gave up 6 bases; unmatched junction bases: 7. This same sample was also taken into another study, of human thymus T cells.

This sequence was found in a boy younger than two with a congenital heart defect. The rearrangement uses TRBV7-9 and TRBJ2-1; 10 bases are shared with TRBD1. The sample comprised thymocytes. This CDR3 is CASSRRDRGVNEQFF. The CDR3 DNA follows: TGTGCCAGCAGCCGCCGGGACAGGGGTGTCAATGAGCAGTTCTTC.